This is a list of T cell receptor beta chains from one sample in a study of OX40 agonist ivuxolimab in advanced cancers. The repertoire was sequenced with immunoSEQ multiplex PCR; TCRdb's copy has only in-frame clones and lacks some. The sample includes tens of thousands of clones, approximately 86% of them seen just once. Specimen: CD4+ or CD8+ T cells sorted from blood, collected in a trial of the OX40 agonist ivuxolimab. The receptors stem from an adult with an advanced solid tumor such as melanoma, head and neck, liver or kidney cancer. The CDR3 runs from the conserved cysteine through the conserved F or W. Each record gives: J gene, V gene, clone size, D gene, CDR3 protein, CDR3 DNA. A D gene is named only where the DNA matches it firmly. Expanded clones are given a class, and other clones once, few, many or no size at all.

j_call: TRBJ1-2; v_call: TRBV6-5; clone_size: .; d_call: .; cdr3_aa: CASSYRGTNYGYTF; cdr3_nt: TGTGCCAGCAGTTACCGGGGGACTAACTATGGCTACACCTTC
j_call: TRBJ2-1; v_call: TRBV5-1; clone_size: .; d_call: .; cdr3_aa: CASSLGLTNNEQFF; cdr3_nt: TGCGCCAGCAGCTTGGGACTAACCAACAATGAGCAGTTCTTC
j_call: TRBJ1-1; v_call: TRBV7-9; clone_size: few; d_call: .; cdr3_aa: CASSLEIRNTEAFF; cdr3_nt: TGTGCCAGCAGCTTAGAAATTAGGAACACTGAAGCTTTCTTT
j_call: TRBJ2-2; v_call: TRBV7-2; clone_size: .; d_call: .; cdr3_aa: CASSLEAYTGELFF; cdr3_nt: TGTGCCAGCAGCTTAGAGGCTTACACCGGGGAGCTGTTTTTT
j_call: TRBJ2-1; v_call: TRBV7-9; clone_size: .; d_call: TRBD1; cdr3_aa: CASSTRVPGQGNEQFF; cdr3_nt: TGTGCCAGCAGCACCAGAGTCCCGGGACAGGGCAATGAGCAGTTCTTC
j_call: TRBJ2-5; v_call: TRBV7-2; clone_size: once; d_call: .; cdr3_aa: CASSLEQETQYF; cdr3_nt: TGTGCCAGCAGCTTAGAACAAGAGACCCAGTACTTC
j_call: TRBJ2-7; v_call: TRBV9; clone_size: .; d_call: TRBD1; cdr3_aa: CASSIAPRDRVDEQYF; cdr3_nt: TGTGCCAGCAGCATAGCCCCTCGGGACAGGGTGGATGAGCAGTACTTC
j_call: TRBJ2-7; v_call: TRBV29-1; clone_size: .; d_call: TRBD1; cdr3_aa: CSAGQAYEQYF; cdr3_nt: TGCAGCGCGGGACAGGCCTACGAGCAGTACTTC
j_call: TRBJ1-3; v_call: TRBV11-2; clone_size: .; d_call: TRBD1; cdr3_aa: CASSSQGVNTIYF; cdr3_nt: TGTGCCAGCAGCTCCCAGGGGGTGAACACCATATATTTT
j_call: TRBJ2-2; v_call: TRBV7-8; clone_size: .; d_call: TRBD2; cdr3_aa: CASSFVTTSGYTGELFF; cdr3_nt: TGTGCCAGCAGCTTCGTTACGACTAGCGGGTACACCGGGGAGCTGTTTTTT
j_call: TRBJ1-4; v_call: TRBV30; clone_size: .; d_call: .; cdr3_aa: CAWSGGDNEKLFF; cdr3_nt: TGTGCCTGGAGTGGAGGGGATAATGAAAAACTGTTTTTT